This T cell receptor (beta chain) was sequenced in a study of radiotherapy plus CTLA-4 blockade in lung cancer. Study summary: Across the patients, objective responses occurred in about 19%, and disease control in roughly 31%. Broader study findings: It was early blood T cell clone dynamics, with interferon-beta, that reportedly best predicted response. Blood-borne expansion of tumor-derived TCR clones followed radiotherapy plus ipilimumab.

CTLA-4 blockade with ipilimumab, together with focal radiation, was given to patients with chemo-refractory metastatic non-small-cell lung cancer. V was trimmed by 6 bases and J by 6 bases, leaving 13 bases between them. The CDR3 covers 13 residues. Germline V gives CDR1 ENHRY, CDR2 SYGVKD. As to this clone: Its antigen is not known.

Produced via immunoSEQ multiplex PCR; TCRdb's table is partial and in-frame only. The sample carries tens of thousands of clones, roughly three quarters recorded once. The source was peripheral blood, collected from a patient treated with radiotherapy plus ipilimumab. The genes are TRBV10-3 and TRBJ2-3; D gene uncertain. The clonotype comes from a human donor with non-small cell lung cancer that progressed on radiotherapy plus ipilimumab. CDR3 amino acids: CAIREDLRDTQYF. The CDR3 nucleotides are TGTGCCATCAGGGAAGACTTGCGCGATACGCAGTATTTT.